The clone carrying this TCR beta chain was counted only a few times. These data originate in a study of blood T cell repertoires in COVID-19. The overall study: In each case, the material was cDNA or gDNA derived from T cells, B-cell-depleted T cells, or PBMCs.

Seattle participants joined during active infection and were tracked over time. Sequenced by immunoSEQ multiplex PCR; TCRdb stores in-frame clones only, minus some. Among about 150,000 clones, about 85% were seen once, and the ten largest hold around 5%. The sequence was collected from a woman between 70 and 85 years old with COVID-19, enrolled during active disease. The sequenced material came from peripheral blood.

The CDR3 reads CATPGQANTEAFF. In DNA form, the CDR3 reads TGTGCCACCCCTGGGCAGGCGAACACTGAAGCTTTCTTT. The chain joins TRBV24-1 to TRBJ1-1, with unresolved D. Trimming removed 9 bases from V and 1 base from J, with 11 bases in between. Germline assignment: CDR1 KGHDR and CDR2 SFDVKD. The length of the CDR3 is 13 residues.